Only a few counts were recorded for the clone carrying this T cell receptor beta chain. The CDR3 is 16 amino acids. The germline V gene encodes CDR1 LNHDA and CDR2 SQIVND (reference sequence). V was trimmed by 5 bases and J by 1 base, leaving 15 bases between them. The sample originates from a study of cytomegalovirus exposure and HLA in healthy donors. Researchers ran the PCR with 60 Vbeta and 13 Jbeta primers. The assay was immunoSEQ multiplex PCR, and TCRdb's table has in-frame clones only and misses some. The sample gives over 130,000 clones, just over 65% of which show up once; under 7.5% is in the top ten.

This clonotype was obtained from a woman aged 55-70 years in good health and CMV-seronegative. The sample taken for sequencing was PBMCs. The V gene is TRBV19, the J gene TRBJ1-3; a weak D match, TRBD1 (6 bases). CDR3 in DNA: TGTGCCAGTAGTTCTCTCGGACAGTCGTCTGGAAACACCATATATTTT. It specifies CASSSLGQSSGNTIYF.